This T cell receptor (beta chain) is drawn from a study of blood T cell repertoires in COVID-19. For the study at large: Both acute and convalescent COVID-19 samples were obtained from the United States, Italy and Spain.

Original methodology: Quantification of nucleated cells was approximated via reference gene primer amplification. The data were produced by immunoSEQ multiplex PCR, yet TCRdb's version contains in-frame clones alone and is incomplete. V, J and clone size are taken as reported in that table, and D and trimming were inferred from the DNA itself. The table has some 220,000 clones, 60% to 85% seen once; the top ten hold under 8.5%. Trimming cost V 5 bases and J 7 bases; bases outside gene matches: 3. Germline loops: CDR1 SGHTA, CDR2 FQGNSA. The CDR3 has 13 residues. The TCR sequence derives from a woman aged 70-85 years with acute or convalescent COVID-19. Specimen: peripheral blood. The chain uses TRBV7-2 and TRBJ1-3; 9 positions match TRBD1. Written as DNA, the CDR3 is TGTGCCAGCAGCACCGACAGGGGGAACACCATATATTTT. Its protein is CASSTDRGNTIYF.